This entry lists 23 T cell receptor beta chains sequenced from one sample in a study of CD8+CD57+ T cells in acquired aplastic anemia. Profiling of TCR beta VDJ combinations and CDR3 sequences used genomic DNA as template. One entry per CDR3 protein results from TCRdb running MiXCR on the reads. The repertoire has about 110,000 distinct CDR3 sequences, 50% to 65% of them found once; the top ten carry roughly 34%. The sequenced sample was sorted CD4+, CD8+, or CD8+CD57+ T cells (not recorded which) from PBMCs. The source of these receptors is a human donor in good health, serving as a control.

This clonotype was seen at least ten times. The chain has TRBV4-3 and TRBJ2-5; either TRBD1 or TRBD2 may supply D (6 bases each). V was clipped by 3 bases and J by 3 bases, with 23 bases between them. This CDR3 region has 18 residues. Per the germline V gene, CDR1 is LGHNA and CDR2 is YSLEER. CDR3 DNA sequence: TGCGCCAGCAGCCAGGAGGTGGGGGGCCTACGCCAAAAAGAGACCCAGTACTTC. Residues: CASSQEVGGLRQKETQYF.

The chain employs TRBV25-1 and TRBJ1-3; 7 positions match TRBD1. Looked up from germline, CDR1 is MGHDK and CDR2 is SYGVNS. V gave up 9 bases and J gave up 0 bases; unmatched junction bases: 8. CDR3 length: 15 residues. CDR3 coding DNA: TGTGCCAGTAGCGGACAGGTCTCCTCTGGAAACACCATATATTTT. Residues: CASSGQVSSGNTIYF.

This chain uses TRBV19 with TRBJ1-2, with 11 nucleotides matching TRBD1. V was clipped by 7 bases and J by 9 bases; unmatched bases: 10. CDR1 LNHDA and CDR2 SQIVND come from the germline V gene (reference sequence). The CDR3 has 14 amino acids. DNA of the CDR3: TGTGCCAGTACCCCAGGACAGGGGGCGTCTCGCTACACCTTC. It codes for CASTPGQGASRYTF.

The gene calls are TRBV7-3 and TRBJ2-7; D gene unclear. Trimming took off 8 bases at V and 0 bases at J, with 11 bases between the two ends. The CDR3 has 13 amino acids. Germline V gives CDR1 SGHTA, CDR2 FQGTGA. The CDR3 loop is CASSALSSYEQYF. CDR3 DNA: TGTGCCAGCTCCGCCTTAAGCTCCTACGAGCAGTACTTC.

The chain has TRBV12-3 or TRBV12-4 and TRBJ1-2; unclear D gene. With 4 bases removed from V and 8 bases from J, the gap between germline ends came to 11 bases. This CDR3 is 12 amino acids long. DNA of the CDR3: TGTGCCAGCAGTTCCGGACCTGGGGGCTACACCTTC. It yields the protein CASSSGPGGYTF.

As for this clonotype: The junction shows a germline mismatch at one end, possibly a read error. The chain joins TRBV2 to TRBJ2-1, with 7 bases matching TRBD2. CDR1 and CDR2 (germline): SNHLY, FYNNEI. The length of the CDR3 is 13 residues. The CDR3 bases are TGTGCCAGCAAAACGGGAGGCTACAGTGAGCAGTTCTTC. This encodes CASKTGGYSEQFF.

The rearrangement joins TRBV7-7 to TRBJ2-5, with 12 bases matching TRBD1. The CDR3 consists of 16 residues. The germline V gene has CDR1 SSHAT and CDR2 FNYEAQ (reference sequence). V trimming: 3 bases; J trimming: 5 bases; junction bases outside the gene matches: 7. This CDR3 is CASSLGTGGSGETQYF. The CDR3 DNA sequence: TGTGCCAGCAGCTTGGGGACAGGGGGCAGCGGGGAGACCCAGTACTTC.

This clonotype was picked up many times. The chain recombines TRBV7-9 with TRBJ2-3, with D maybe TRBD2 (6 bases). V was pared by 3 bases and J by 1 base, with 8 bases between. The germline CDR1 and CDR2 sequences are SEHNR and FQNEAQ (reference sequence). The CDR3 length is 14 residues. The CDR3 sequence: CASSFASGTDTQYF. The DNA of the CDR3 is TGTGCCAGCAGCTTCGCTAGCGGCACAGATACGCAGTATTTT.

This clonotype showed up many times. This chain's CDR3 is CAISEASLTDTQYF. The CDR3 DNA follows: TGTGCCATCAGTGAGGCTAGCCTCACAGATACGCAGTATTTT. This chain joins TRBV10-3 and TRBJ2-3, with TRBD2 as a possible D gene (5 bases). This CDR3 contains 14 residues. Trimming pared 2 bases from V and 2 bases from J, leaving 8 bases between. Germline-derived CDR1 and CDR2 are ENHRY and SYGVKD.

This clonotype showed up just once. The junction shows a germline mismatch at one end, possibly a read error. The chain links TRBV5-1 to TRBJ2-5, with D unclear. The V gene's germline CDR1 is SGHRS and CDR2 YFSETQ. The CDR3 length is 12 residues. The CDR3 nucleotides are TGCGCCAGCAGCTTGGCCATGGAGACCCAGTGCTTC. Translation gives CASSLAMETQCF.

A word on this clonotype: The missing conserved phenylalanine or tryptophan at the end of this CDR3 makes a read error likely. V usage is TRBV24-1 and J usage is TRBJ2-1; D assignment may be TRBD1 or TRBD2 (5 bases each). The CDR3 length is 15 residues. CDR1 is KGHDR, CDR2 SFDVKD, per germline. The germline V and J ends were trimmed by 4 bases and 6 bases, with 15 bases remaining between them. In DNA form, the CDR3 reads TGTGCCACCAGTGAAGAGATTCGGGGCGCCAATGAGCAGTTCCTC. Residues: CATSEEIRGANEQFL.

This clonotype has ten or more counts. The chain uses TRBV19 and TRBJ1-5; no clear D. V was shortened by 1 base and J by 0 bases, with 7 bases between the two germline ends. Germline CDR1 is LNHDA and CDR2 is SQIVND (reference sequence). This CDR3 contains 15 residues. The CDR3 sequence is CASSIAGDSNQPQHF. As DNA, the CDR3 is TGTGCCAGTAGTATAGCAGGAGATAGCAATCAGCCCCAGCATTTT.

The chain uses TRBV9 and TRBJ2-3; no firm D call. The CDR3 is 12 amino acids. Germline values: CDR1 SGDLS, CDR2 YYNGEE. Trimming shortened V by 0 bases and J by 2 bases, and 1 base separated the two germline ends. The CDR3 nucleotides read TGTGCCAGCAGCGTAGCCACAGATACGCAGTATTTT. This translates into CASSVATDTQYF. Filled out from reference TRBV9 and TRBJ2-3, the complete variable domain reads DSGVTQTPKHLITATGQRVTLRCSPRSGDLSVYWYQQSLDQGLQFLIQYYNGEERAKGNILERFSAQQFPDLHSELNLSSLELGDSALYFCASSVATDTQYFGPGTRLTVL.

The chain has TRBV2 and TRBJ2-7; 7 nucleotides match TRBD2. Germline V CDR1 and CDR2: SNHLY, FYNNEI. The CDR3 length is 12 residues. V lost 11 bases to trimming and J lost 3 bases; unmatched junction nucleotides: 7. The CDR3 here is CAGGESVYEQYF. The CDR3 bases are TGTGCCGGGGGGGAGAGCGTCTACGAGCAGTACTTC.

There are many counts of this clonotype. This sequence joins TRBV4-3 and TRBJ2-3; unclear D gene. This CDR3 is built from 14 residues. The germline V and J ends were trimmed by 1 base and 3 bases, with 8 bases remaining between them. Germline lookup yields CDR1 LGHNA and CDR2 YSLEER. This CDR3 is CASSQAYGTDTQYF. CDR3 nucleotides: TGCGCCAGCAGCCAAGCATATGGTACAGATACGCAGTATTTT.

This rearrangement joins TRBV7-3 to TRBJ1-2; 7 nucleotides align to TRBD1. Germline V CDR1 and CDR2: SGHTA, FQGTGA. The CDR3 loop spans 13 amino acids. The J segment lost 6 bases and the V segment lost 5 bases, leaving 6 bases of the junction unmatched. CDR3 protein: CASSMTGFDGYTF. The DNA of the CDR3 is TGTGCCAGCAGCATGACAGGGTTTGATGGCTACACCTTC.

V is TRBV2 and J is TRBJ2-7; D perhaps matches TRBD1 (6 bases). In germline, CDR1 is SNHLY, CDR2 FYNNEI. The germline V and J ends were trimmed by 6 bases and 0 bases, with 6 bases remaining between them. This CDR3 region has 12 residues. The CDR3 sequence is CASRQGSYEQYF. The CDR3 bases are TGTGCCAGCAGACAGGGCTCCTACGAGCAGTACTTC.

Details on this clonotype: A much larger clone sits a single nucleotide away, making a read error possible. The gene calls are TRBV6-1 and TRBJ1-5, with a weak D call TRBD1 (6 bases). This CDR3 is built from 15 residues. Looked up from germline, CDR1 is MNHNS and CDR2 is SASEGT. V lost 8 bases and J lost 0, with 14 bases in between. CDR3 nucleotides: TGTGCCAGCGCCCCAGGGGTCTATAGCAATCAGCCCCAGCATTTT. Translating gives CASAPGVYSNQPQHF.

This clonotype was picked up a small number of times. CDR3 residues: CSAREPNTEAFF. DNA of the CDR3: TGCAGTGCTAGAGAGCCGAACACTGAAGCTTTCTTT. This chain links TRBV20-1 with TRBJ1-1; the D is unclear. V gave up 0 bases and J gave up 1 base, with 3 bases separating them. The CDR3 is 12 amino acids. Per the germline V gene, CDR1 is DFQATT and CDR2 is SNEGSKA (reference sequence).

This clonotype turned up a few times. CDR3 region: CASSLRYEQYF. The CDR3 DNA reads as TGTGCCAGCAGCTTAAGATACGAGCAGTACTTC. This chain joins TRBV7-2 and TRBJ2-7; no firm D call. Trimming removed 2 bases at V and 4 bases at J, with 3 bases between. CDR3 length: 11 residues. Germline lookup yields CDR1 SGHTA and CDR2 FQGNSA.

This clonotype has a count of ten or more. The chain is built from TRBV10-3 and TRBJ2-7; 9 bases align to TRBD1. The junction had 5 bases not matched to a gene; V was cut back by 3 bases and J by 2 bases. The CDR3 runs 15 residues. The germline V gene encodes CDR1 ENHRY and CDR2 SYGVKD. Here the CDR3 reads CAISDSDRGTYEQYF. DNA for the CDR3: TGTGCCATCAGTGACTCGGACAGGGGAACCTACGAGCAGTACTTC.

A remark on this clonotype: This may come from a read error, since a much larger clone is one base off. V is TRBV10-3 and J is TRBJ1-1; TRBD1 aligns across 9 bases. With 10 bases clipped from V and 6 bases from J, the junction kept 9 bases outside the gene matches. Per germline, CDR1 ENHRY and CDR2 SYGVKD. The CDR3 consists of 13 residues. The CDR3 loop is CASSPGQGPEAFF. CDR3 nucleotide sequence: TGTGCCAGCAGCCCGGGACAGGGCCCTGAAGCTTTCTTT.

This chain connects TRBV24-1 to TRBJ1-1; D unclear. This CDR3 has 13 residues. Germline V gives CDR1 KGHDR, CDR2 SFDVKD. The V gene lost 5 bases and the J gene lost 4 bases, with 10 bases spanning the gap. Here the CDR3 reads CATSVGYGTEAFF. Here the CDR3 DNA reads TGTGCCACCAGTGTAGGTTACGGCACTGAAGCTTTCTTT.